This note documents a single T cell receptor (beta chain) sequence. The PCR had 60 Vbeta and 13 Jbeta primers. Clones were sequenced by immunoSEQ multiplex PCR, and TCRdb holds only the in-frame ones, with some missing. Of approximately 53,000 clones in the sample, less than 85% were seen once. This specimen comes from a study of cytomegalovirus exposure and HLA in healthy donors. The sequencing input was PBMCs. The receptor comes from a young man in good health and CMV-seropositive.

CDR3 residues: CASSLGGLGTSGAIEQYF. CDR3 nucleotide sequence: TGCGCCAGCAGCTTGGGAGGTTTAGGGACTAGCGGGGCAATCGAGCAGTACTTC. The V gene is TRBV5-1, the J gene TRBJ2-7; 13 bases map to TRBD2. This CDR3 spans 18 amino acids. CDR1 and CDR2 (germline): SGHRS, YFSETQ. Trimming removed 0 bases from V and 6 bases from J; junction bases left unmatched: 12.